These 27 T cell receptor beta chains were sequenced from one sample in a study of identical twins. MiXCR was run by TCRdb on the 5' RACE reads, yielding one entry per CDR3 protein. The data hold about 240,000 distinct CDR3 sequences, with approximately 8% observed a single time. These same data were also listed under a study on yellow fever vaccine responses in identical twins.

Input material: CD8+ T cells sorted from blood. These receptors were obtained from a woman aged 18-35 years in good health.

The chain carries TRBV12-3 or TRBV12-4 and TRBJ1-2; D is ambiguous. The CDR3 contains 15 residues. V gave up 2 bases and J gave up 6 bases, with 16 bases separating them. This CDR3 reads CASSLNRAPHDGYTF. For the CDR3, the DNA is TGTGCCAGCAGTTTAAATAGGGCCCCTCACGATGGCTACACCTTC.

This clonotype was counted ten times or more. The V and J genes are TRBV9 and TRBJ2-1; 7 bases are a match to TRBD1. After removal of 4 bases from V and 3 bases from J, the junction contained 4 bases not matched to a gene. The CDR3 runs to 14 residues. Germline loops: CDR1 SGDLS, CDR2 YYNGEE. The CDR3 DNA follows: TGTGCCAGCAGCAGACAGGGTCTCTACAATGAGCAGTTCTTC. The encoded protein is CASSRQGLYNEQFF.

This clonotype was seen a few times. The chain couples TRBV2 to TRBJ2-2, with D perhaps given as TRBD1 or TRBD2 (5 bases each). CDR1 SNHLY and CDR2 FYNNEI come from the germline V gene. V was shortened by 3 bases and J by 3 bases, with 11 bases between the two germline ends. The CDR3 spans 15 residues. CDR3 DNA: TGTGCCAGCAGTGACACTAGGGGTGACACCGGGGAGCTGTTTTTT. This gives the protein CASSDTRGDTGELFF.

This clonotype has at least ten counts. The chain is built from TRBV28 and TRBJ2-7; TRBD1 might be the D (6 bases). The CDR3 runs 13 residues. CDR1 and CDR2 (germline): MDHEN, SYDVKM. Trimming left V 6 bases short and J 3 bases short, with 12 bases between. The CDR3 sequence: CASSRGQNYEQYV. The CDR3 DNA reads as TGTGCCAGCAGCCGCGGACAGAACTACGAGCAGTACGTC.

V is TRBV15 and J is TRBJ2-3, with D uncertain. The CDR3 totals 15 residues. Germline CDR1 is LNHNV and CDR2 is YYDKDF (reference sequence). Trimming took off 0 bases at V and 2 bases at J, with 9 bases between the two ends. CDR3 coding DNA: TGTGCCACCAGCAGAGATGATTCCGCCACAGATACGCAGTATTTT. It specifies CATSRDDSATDTQYF.

This clonotype was seen more than once but under ten times. The rearrangement joins TRBV10-3 to TRBJ2-1; possibly TRBD2 for D (6 bases). V shed 2 bases and J shed 5 bases, with 16 bases lying between them. The CDR3 loop spans 16 amino acids. Germline V CDR1 and CDR2: ENHRY, SYGVKD. In DNA, the CDR3 is TGTGCCATCAGTGAGAGTGAAACTAGCACAGACAATGAGCAGTTCTTC. Amino acid sequence: CAISESETSTDNEQFF.

This clonotype was counted only a few times. The J gene is TRBJ2-7, the V gene TRBV20-1, with 10 bases lining up with TRBD2. CDR3 size: 14 residues. The V segment lost 5 bases and the J segment 4 bases; nucleotides outside the gene matches: 8. Germline CDR1 and CDR2: DFQATT and SNEGSKA (reference sequence). CDR3 loop: CSASLAGETYEQYF. The CDR3 coding sequence is TGCAGTGCTTCTCTAGCGGGAGAAACGTACGAGCAGTACTTC.

This clonotype was picked up many times. The junction shows a germline mismatch at one end, possibly a read error. The V and J genes are TRBV29-1 and TRBJ2-3, with a weak D call TRBD2 (5 bases). The CDR3 totals 13 residues. Germline V lookup: CDR1 SQVTM, CDR2 ANQGSEA. The CDR3 DNA reads as TGCAGCGTTGACGGTGACGGGGTTAGGCACTATGACTTT. Its protein is CSVDGDGVRHYDF.

A few counts support this clonotype. This chain joins TRBV5-5 and TRBJ2-5; tentatively, D is TRBD1 or TRBD2 (5 bases each). This CDR3 has 15 amino acids. The germline V gene has CDR1 SGHKS and CDR2 YYEKEE (reference sequence). The V and J ends lost 5 bases and 5 bases respectively, with 19 bases between them. The CDR3 loop is CASSPGTASGETQYF. CDR3 in DNA: TGTGCCAGCAGTCCCGGGACGGCCTCGGGGGAGACCCAGTACTTC.

V gene TRBV11-3 combines with J gene TRBJ2-7, with 12 bases lining up with TRBD2. CDR3 length: 17 residues. J lost 3 bases, V lost 5 bases, and 11 bases had no gene match. Germline CDR1 and CDR2: SGHNT and YENEEA. The CDR3 bases are TGTGCCAGCAGCCCATGGACTAGCGGGGCGAAGAACTACGAGCAGTACTTC. Translated: CASSPWTSGAKNYEQYF.

In its sample, this clonotype was seen many times. This chain joins TRBV27 and TRBJ2-1; TRBD2 agrees at 7 bases. Losses at the gene ends were 4 bases for V and 6 bases for J; bases not matched to a gene: 6. Germline V CDR1 and CDR2: MNHEY, SMNVEV (reference sequence). This CDR3 has 14 residues. The CDR3 loop reads CASSSGGRSNEQFF. The DNA of the CDR3 is TGTGCCAGCAGTTCTGGCGGGAGAAGCAATGAGCAGTTCTTC.

A few counts support this clonotype. The chain links TRBV7-7 to TRBJ2-1; 9 bases are a match to TRBD2. The V gene's germline CDR1 is SSHAT and CDR2 FNYEAQ (reference sequence). This CDR3 spans 19 amino acids. V was clipped by 1 base and J by 8 bases; unmatched bases: 18. The CDR3 DNA follows: TGTGCCAGCAGCTTAGTGGCTAGCGGGAAAGCCCCGGGGAGGGATGAGCAGTTCTTC. Its translation is CASSLVASGKAPGRDEQFF.

This CDR3 reads CASSPNNSPLHF. The CDR3 bases are TGTGCCAGCAGCCCAAATAATTCACCCCTCCACTTT. The chain employs TRBV12-3 or TRBV12-4 and TRBJ1-6; D is unresolved. This CDR3 is built from 12 residues. Between the trimmed V and J ends, which lost 6 bases and 5 bases, there was a span of 5 bases.

At least ten counts were recorded for this clonotype. J is TRBJ2-5 and V is TRBV2; 12 positions agree with TRBD2. The V gene end was trimmed by 6 bases and the J gene end by 4 bases; junction bases not matched to a gene: 6. This CDR3 spans 15 amino acids. Germline values: CDR1 SNHLY, CDR2 FYNNEI. This CDR3 reads CASSLLAGGGETQYF. The CDR3 DNA follows: TGTGCCAGCAGCCTACTAGCGGGAGGAGGAGAGACCCAGTACTTC.

This clonotype was recorded at least ten times. This CDR3 reads CASSQYNSPLHF. The CDR3 DNA is TGTGCCAGCAGCCAATATAATTCACCCCTCCACTTT. The chain recombines TRBV16 with TRBJ1-6; D is unresolved. The ends were cut back, 1 base at V and 5 bases at J, with 0 bases in the middle. Germline CDR1 is KGHSY and CDR2 is FQNENV. The CDR3 covers 12 residues. Complete variable domain (other parts from reference TRBV16 and TRBJ1-6): GEEVAQTPKHLVRGEGQKAKLYCAPIKGHSYVFWYQQVLKNEFKFLISFQNENVFDETGMPKERFSAKCLPNSPCSLEIQATKLEDSAVYFCASSQYNSPLHFGNGTRLTVT.

The J gene is TRBJ2-1, the V gene TRBV28; D is possibly TRBD2 (6 bases). This CDR3 spans 14 amino acids. Germline V gene lookup returns CDR1 MDHEN and CDR2 SYDVKM. V was clipped by 5 bases and J by 0 bases, with 8 bases between them. The CDR3 here is CASSRGSSYNEQFF. The CDR3 nucleotides read TGTGCCAGCAGTCGGGGGAGCTCCTACAATGAGCAGTTCTTC.

J is TRBJ1-4 and V is TRBV5-6; D uncertain. The germline V and J ends were trimmed by 0 bases and 5 bases, with 8 bases remaining between them. Germline V gives CDR1 SGHDT, CDR2 YYEEEE. The CDR3 spans 14 residues. This CDR3 reads CASSLVVGNEKLFF. The CDR3 DNA reads TGTGCCAGCAGCTTGGTGGTAGGAAATGAAAAACTGTTTTTT.

This clonotype appeared a few times. The chain combines TRBV25-1 with TRBJ1-1, with D uncertain. CDR1 MGHDK and CDR2 SYGVNS come from the germline V gene. The V end lost 10 bases, the J end lost 6 bases, and 18 bases lay between the germline ends. The CDR3 loop spans 13 amino acids. CDR3 region: CATREDGLAEAFF. DNA of the CDR3: TGTGCCACCCGAGAGGACGGTTTAGCTGAAGCTTTCTTT.

The chain carries TRBV29-1 and TRBJ1-1; no clear D gene. The CDR3 is 16 residues long. The V and J ends lost 4 bases and 1 base respectively, with 19 bases between them. The germline V gene has CDR1 SQVTM and CDR2 ANQGSEA. CDR3 DNA sequence: TGCAGCGTTGGTGGGGTTGGGCGGCGACCGAACACTGAAGCTTTCTTT. Its translation is CSVGGVGRRPNTEAFF. Full variable domain (missing parts from reference TRBV29-1 and TRBJ1-1): SAVISQKPSRDICQRGTSLTIQCQVDSQVTMMFWYRQQPGQSLTLIATANQGSEATYESGFVIDKFPISRPNLTFSTLTVSNMSPEDSSIYLCSVGGVGRRPNTEAFFGQGTRLTVV.

The V call is TRBV11-3, the J call TRBJ2-1, with D possibly called TRBD1 or TRBD2 (5 bases each). Germline lookup yields CDR1 SGHNT and CDR2 YENEEA. The CDR3 loop spans 18 amino acids. Between the trimmed V and J ends, which lost 5 bases and 2 bases, there was a span of 22 bases. The CDR3 sequence: CASSPGLTGPGPYNEQFF. The CDR3 coding sequence is TGTGCCAGCAGCCCAGGACTTACGGGGCCAGGCCCCTACAATGAGCAGTTCTTC.

This clonotype came up once. This CDR3 fails to terminate in the conserved phenylalanine or tryptophan, so it likely reflects a read error. This chain links TRBV4-2 with TRBJ2-3; 11 bases agree with TRBD2. The CDR3 has 16 residues. The V and J ends lost 0 bases and 4 bases, in that order; junction bases with no gene match: 3. Germline assignment: CDR1 LGHNA and CDR2 YNFKEQ. The CDR3 is CASSQDIAGGPDTQYL. CDR3 nucleotides: TGTGCCAGCAGCCAAGATATAGCGGGGGGGCCAGATACGCAGTATCTT.

The sample holds many counts of this clonotype. The V call is TRBV28, the J call TRBJ2-2; no firm D call. There are 15 residues in the CDR3. The germline V gene has CDR1 MDHEN and CDR2 SYDVKM. The V end lost 5 bases, the J end lost 1 base, and 11 bases lay between the germline ends. CDR3 nucleotide sequence: TGTGCCAGCAGTCCCGATCCGGGGAACACCGGGGAGCTGTTTTTT. It yields the protein CASSPDPGNTGELFF.

The chain recombines TRBV21-1 with TRBJ2-1; TRBD2 was called by the table and not checked on the DNA. TRBV21-1 is reported as a pseudogene. The CDR3 runs 18 residues. CDR3 region: CASTMQRLAGGTYNEQFF. CDR3 nucleotides: TGTGCCAGCACCATGCAAAGACTAGCGGGAGGTACCTACAATGAGCAGTTCTTC.

This clonotype was counted between two and nine times. V usage is TRBV29-1 and J usage is TRBJ2-3, with a tentative D call TRBD2 (6 bases). The CDR3 runs to 13 residues. The ends were cut back, 6 bases at V and 0 bases at J, with 10 bases in the middle. The V gene's germline CDR1 is SQVTM and CDR2 ANQGSEA. CDR3 loop: CSVVAGSTDTQYF. The DNA for the CDR3 is TGCAGCGTCGTTGCGGGGAGCACAGATACGCAGTATTTT.

The chain has TRBV5-5 and TRBJ1-1; D is perhaps TRBD1 (5 bases). Germline V gene sequence: CDR1 SGHKS, CDR2 YYEKEE (reference sequence). There are 14 residues in the CDR3. With 3 bases removed from V and 4 bases from J, the gap between germline ends came to 13 bases. The DNA of the CDR3 is TGTGCCAGCAGCTGGATGTGGGGCCTCACTGAAGCTTTCTTT. This codes for CASSWMWGLTEAFF.

The rearrangement links TRBV12-3 or TRBV12-4 to TRBJ2-3; 10 positions match TRBD2. The V and J ends lost 2 bases and 6 bases, in that order; junction bases with no gene match: 8. This CDR3 is built from 16 residues. The CDR3 coding sequence is TGTGCCAGCAGTTTAATAAGCGGGAGGGCATGGGATACGCAGTATTTT. This encodes CASSLISGRAWDTQYF.

The chain joins TRBV5-4 to TRBJ2-2; D tentatively fits TRBD1 or TRBD2 (5 bases each). CDR1 and CDR2 from the germline V gene are SGHNT and YYREEE (reference sequence). The V end lost 3 bases, the J end lost 4 bases, and 13 bases lay between the germline ends. The CDR3 totals 15 residues. CDR3 coding DNA: TGTGCCAGCAGCTCCGGGACGGGCATCACCGGGGAGCTGTTTTTT. It translates to CASSSGTGITGELFF.